This T cell receptor beta chain comes out of a study of T cells in Graves' hyperthyroidism and ophthalmopathy. There were TCR beta CDR3 regions amplified from RNA transcripts. Using the HTBI primer set, a first-round RT-PCR was run on the TCR CDR3. TCRdb reanalysed the multiplex PCR reads using MiXCR and keeps one entry per CDR3 protein. The sample includes some 620,000 distinct CDR3 sequences, about 17% of them seen just once. V was trimmed by 1 base and J by 8 bases, leaving 12 bases between them. Germline V gene lookup returns CDR1 LGHNA and CDR2 YSLEER. The length of the CDR3 is 14 residues. The sample comprised blood. V and J are TRBV4-3 and TRBJ2-1; D unclear. This TCR came from a woman in her thirties with Graves' hyperthyroidism. In DNA form, the CDR3 reads TGCGCCAGCAGCCAAGTGACGGGCGGCGATGAGCAGTTCTTC. Residues: CASSQVTGGDEQFF.